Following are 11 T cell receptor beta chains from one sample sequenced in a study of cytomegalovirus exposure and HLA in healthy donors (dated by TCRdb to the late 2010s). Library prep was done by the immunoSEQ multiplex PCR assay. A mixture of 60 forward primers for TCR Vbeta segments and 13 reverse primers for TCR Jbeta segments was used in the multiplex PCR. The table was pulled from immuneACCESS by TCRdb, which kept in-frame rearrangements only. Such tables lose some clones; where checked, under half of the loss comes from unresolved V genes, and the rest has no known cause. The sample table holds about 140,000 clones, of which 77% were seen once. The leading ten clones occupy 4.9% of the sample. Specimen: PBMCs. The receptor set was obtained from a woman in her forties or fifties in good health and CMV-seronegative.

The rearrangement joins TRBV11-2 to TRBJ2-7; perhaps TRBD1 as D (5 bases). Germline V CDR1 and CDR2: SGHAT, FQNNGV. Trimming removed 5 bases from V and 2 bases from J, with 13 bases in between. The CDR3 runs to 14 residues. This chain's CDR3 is CASSVQASTYEQYF. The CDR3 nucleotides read TGTGCCAGCAGCGTACAGGCATCGACCTACGAGCAGTACTTC.

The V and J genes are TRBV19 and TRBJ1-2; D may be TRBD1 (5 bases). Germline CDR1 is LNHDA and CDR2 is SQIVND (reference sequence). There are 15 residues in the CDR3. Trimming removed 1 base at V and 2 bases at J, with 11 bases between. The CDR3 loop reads CASSIGGQGNYGYTF. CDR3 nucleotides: TGTGCCAGTAGTATAGGTGGTCAGGGCAACTATGGCTACACCTTC. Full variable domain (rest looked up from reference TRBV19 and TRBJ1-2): DGGITQSPKYLFRKEGQNVTLSCEQNLNHDAMYWYRQDPGQGLRLIYYSQIVNDFQKGDIAEGYSVSREKKESFPLTVTSAQKNPTAFYLCASSIGGQGNYGYTFGSGTRLTVV.

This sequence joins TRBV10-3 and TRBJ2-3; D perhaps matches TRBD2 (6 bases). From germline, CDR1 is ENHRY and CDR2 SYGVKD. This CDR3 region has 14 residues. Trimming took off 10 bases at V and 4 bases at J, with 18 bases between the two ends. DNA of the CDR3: TGTGCCACCACGGAGGGAATGGGGGCAGATACGCAGTATTTT. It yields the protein CATTEGMGADTQYF.

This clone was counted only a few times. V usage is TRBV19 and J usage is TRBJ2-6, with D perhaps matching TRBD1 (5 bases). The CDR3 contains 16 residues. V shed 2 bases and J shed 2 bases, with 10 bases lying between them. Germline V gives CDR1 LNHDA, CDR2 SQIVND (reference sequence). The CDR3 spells CASSIFRVPGANVLTF. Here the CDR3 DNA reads TGTGCCAGTAGTATATTCAGGGTCCCTGGGGCCAACGTCCTGACTTTC.

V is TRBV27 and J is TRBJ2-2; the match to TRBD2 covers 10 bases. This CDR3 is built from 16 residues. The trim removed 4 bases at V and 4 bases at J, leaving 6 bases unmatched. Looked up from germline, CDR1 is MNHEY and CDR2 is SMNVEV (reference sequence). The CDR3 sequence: CASSSQAGGRTGELFF. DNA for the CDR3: TGTGCCAGCAGTTCCCAAGCGGGGGGGCGCACCGGGGAGCTGTTTTTT.

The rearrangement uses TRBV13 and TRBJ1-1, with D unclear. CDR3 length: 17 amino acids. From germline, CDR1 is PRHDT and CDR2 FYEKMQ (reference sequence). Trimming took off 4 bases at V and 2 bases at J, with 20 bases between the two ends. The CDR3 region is CASSSTSRRSVNTEAFF. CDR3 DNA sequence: TGTGCCAGCAGCTCGACCTCCCGACGCAGCGTAAACACTGAAGCTTTCTTT.

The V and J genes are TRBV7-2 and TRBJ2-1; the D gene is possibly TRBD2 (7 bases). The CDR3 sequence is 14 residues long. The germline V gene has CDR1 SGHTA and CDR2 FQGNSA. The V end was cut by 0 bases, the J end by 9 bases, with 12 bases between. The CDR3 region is CASSLAGGPREQFF. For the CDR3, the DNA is TGTGCCAGCAGCTTAGCGGGGGGGCCCCGTGAGCAGTTCTTC.

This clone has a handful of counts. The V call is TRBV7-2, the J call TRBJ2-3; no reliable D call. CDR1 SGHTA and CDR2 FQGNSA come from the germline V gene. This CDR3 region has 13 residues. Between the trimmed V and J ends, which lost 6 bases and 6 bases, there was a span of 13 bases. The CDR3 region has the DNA TGTGCCAGCAGTCGCCGACTCCATGATACGCAGTATTTT. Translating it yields CASSRRLHDTQYF. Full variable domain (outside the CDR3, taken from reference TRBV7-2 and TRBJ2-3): GAGVSQSPSNKVTEKGKDVELRCDPISGHTALYWYRQSLGQGLEFLIYFQGNSAPDKSGLPSDRFSAERTGGSVSTLTIQRTQQEDSAVYLCASSRRLHDTQYFGPGTRLTVL.

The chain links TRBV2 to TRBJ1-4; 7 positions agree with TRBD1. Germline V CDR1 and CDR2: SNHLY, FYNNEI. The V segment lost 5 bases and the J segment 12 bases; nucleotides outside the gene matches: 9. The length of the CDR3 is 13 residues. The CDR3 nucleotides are TGTGCCAGCAGTAAATGGACAGGCGGAGAACTGTTTTTT. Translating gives CASSKWTGGELFF.

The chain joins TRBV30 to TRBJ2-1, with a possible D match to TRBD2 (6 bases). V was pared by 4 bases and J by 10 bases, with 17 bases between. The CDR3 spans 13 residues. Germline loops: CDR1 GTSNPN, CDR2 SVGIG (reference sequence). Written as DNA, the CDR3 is TGTGCCTGGAATTTTATCTGGGGGGACGAGCAGTTCTTC. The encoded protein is CAWNFIWGDEQFF.

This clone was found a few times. The CDR3 loop reads CASRLWGGESEKLFF. CDR3 bases: TGTGCCAGTCGACTCTGGGGGGGTGAGAGTGAAAAACTGTTTTTT. The chain couples TRBV19 to TRBJ1-4, with a possible D match to TRBD1 (5 bases). Germline CDR1 and CDR2: LNHDA and SQIVND (reference sequence). This CDR3 region has 15 residues. Between the trimmed V and J ends, which lost 8 bases and 7 bases, there was a span of 20 bases. The whole variable domain, remainder taken from reference TRBV19 and TRBJ1-4, is DGGITQSPKYLFRKEGQNVTLSCEQNLNHDAMYWYRQDPGQGLRLIYYSQIVNDFQKGDIAEGYSVSREKKESFPLTVTSAQKNPTAFYLCASRLWGGESEKLFFGSGTQLSVL.